This T cell receptor (beta chain) was sequenced for a study of CD4 T cells in relation to SARS-CoV-2 and coronaviruses. Overall study context: Two subjects were Hispanic; patients were roughly 8 males and a handful of females.

As concerns this clone: The antigen remains undetermined.

The V gene's germline CDR1 is KGHSH and CDR2 LQKENI. The CDR3 is 14 amino acids. V gave up 3 bases and J gave up 1 base, with 10 bases separating them. Cryopreserved PBMCs were CD4-enriched, then split into naive and memory cells. Generated by immunoSEQ multiplex PCR, the TCRdb table keeps only in-frame clones and is missing some. The sample lists approximately 60,000 clones, about 91% occurring once. Points from the study as a whole: SARS-CoV-2-driven expansion was significantly weaker in crossreactive than monoreactive clones. Pre-pandemic and post-infection samples never came from the same donor.

The receptor was derived from an adult with COVID-19. The material sequenced was naive CD4+ T cells from PBMCs. Sample subset: naive CD4+ T cells isolated by negative enrichment. The chain uses TRBV18 and TRBJ2-7; a weak D match, TRBD1 (5 bases). The CDR3 sequence: CASSPGQGSYEQYF. In nucleotides, the CDR3 is TGTGCCAGCTCACCCGGGCAGGGTTCCTACGAGCAGTACTTC.